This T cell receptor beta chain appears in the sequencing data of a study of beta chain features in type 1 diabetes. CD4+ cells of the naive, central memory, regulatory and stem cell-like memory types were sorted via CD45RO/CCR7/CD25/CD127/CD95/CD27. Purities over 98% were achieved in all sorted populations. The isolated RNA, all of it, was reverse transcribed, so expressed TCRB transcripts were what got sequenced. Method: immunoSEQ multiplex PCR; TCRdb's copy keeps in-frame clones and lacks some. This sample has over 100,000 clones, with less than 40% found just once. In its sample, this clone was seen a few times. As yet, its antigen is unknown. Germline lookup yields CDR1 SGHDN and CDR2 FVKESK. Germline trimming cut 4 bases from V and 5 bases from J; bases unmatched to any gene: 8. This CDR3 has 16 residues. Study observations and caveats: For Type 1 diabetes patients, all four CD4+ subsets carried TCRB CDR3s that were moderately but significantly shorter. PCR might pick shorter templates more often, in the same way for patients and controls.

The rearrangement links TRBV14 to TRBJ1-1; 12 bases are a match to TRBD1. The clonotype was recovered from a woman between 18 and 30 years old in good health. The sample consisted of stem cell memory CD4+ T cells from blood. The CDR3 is CASSPLPGQGATEAFF. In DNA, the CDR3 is TGTGCCAGCAGCCCCCTACCGGGACAGGGGGCGACTGAAGCTTTCTTT.